This T cell receptor (beta chain) was recorded in a study of shared T cell receptors in the human thymus (dated by TCRdb to the early 2020s). In the study overall: The study examined how self-reactive, shared T-cell receptor alpha chains are generated in the human thymus.

Turning to this clone: Its recognized antigen is unknown. Per-base qualities were not stored, and no clone one base away is much larger.

Receptor libraries were prepared by the immunoSEQ multiplex PCR assay. TCRdb obtained this table from immuneACCESS and retained in-frame rearrangements with V and J assigned. These tables miss some clones; where compared with another copy, unresolved V genes account for less than half of the shortfall, and the remainder is unexplained. Across this sample there are around 67,000 clones, with nearly 95% seen only once. The ten top clones hold 0.033% of the sample. The CDR3 goes from the cysteine to the phenylalanine over 14 residues. CDR3 DNA is the only sequence kept; it has 42 bases, read in frame from the first base. Cut back by 6 bases and 3 bases, the V and J ends lie 12 bases apart. The germline V gene sets CDR1 to SNHLY and CDR2 to FYNNEI.

The specimen was thymocytes. The origin of this receptor is a human donor. The chain was built from TRBV2 and TRBJ1-5; the D segment could be TRBD1, given 6 matching bases. The CDR3 reads CASSITGYNQPQHF. The DNA is as follows: TGTGCCAGCAGCATAACAGGGTACAATCAGCCCCAGCATTTT.